The clone carrying this T cell receptor beta chain was seen at least ten times. Its cognate antigen is unknown. The data were taken from a study of molecular identifiers for immune sequencing clone quantification. Study context: The replicate experiment used RNA from roughly 18,000 or 92,000 naive CD8 cells. This RNA was split into five aliquots, and four of them were sequenced.

Libraries for naive CD8 T cells, which were made from around 20,000 to 1,000,000 sorted cells, drew on 10%, 30% or 50% of the RNA. Points from the study as a whole: Over 99% of effector molecules, but under 1% in naive cells, were held by clones with more than 20 RNA copies.

Trimming took off 3 bases at V and 2 bases at J, with 15 bases between the two ends. The CDR3 covers 16 residues. The V gene's germline CDR1 is KGHSH and CDR2 LQKENI. MiXCR, run by TCRdb on the PCR reads, gives a single entry per CDR3 protein. The table lists approximately 41,000 distinct CDR3 sequences, roughly 19% of them singletons. The chain has TRBV18 and TRBJ2-3; possibly TRBD1 for D (6 bases). Material for sequencing was naive CD8+ T cells from blood, with Jurkat cell RNA spiked in. The subset denotes: FACS-sorted CD8+CD4-CCR7+CD45RA+ naive T cells. The clonotype comes from a human donor in good health. Some libraries in this study had Jurkat cell RNA spiked in. The CDR3 region is CASSPSDRPITDTQYF. The CDR3 bases are TGTGCCAGCTCACCGAGCGACAGGCCCATCACAGATACGCAGTATTTT.